This T cell receptor (beta chain) was sequenced during a study of cytomegalovirus exposure and HLA in healthy donors. Looked up from germline, CDR1 is SQVTM and CDR2 is ANQGSEA. V dropped 6 bases and J dropped 8; count of bases not matched to a gene: 8. The CDR3 consists of 14 residues. Researchers ran the PCR with 60 Vbeta and 13 Jbeta primers. Profiling relied on immunoSEQ multiplex PCR, and the TCRdb table lists in-frame clones only, not all of them. The sample contains 150,000 to 200,000 clones, just over 75% of which appear only once. Specimen: PBMCs. The receptor comes from a middle-aged woman in good health and CMV-seronegative. This chain links TRBV29-1 with TRBJ2-4, with 12 bases identical to TRBD2. For the CDR3, the DNA is TGCAGCGTATCGACTAGCGGGAGAGCCGACATTCAGTACTTC. It specifies CSVSTSGRADIQYF.